A selection of T cell receptor beta chains follows, all from one sample in a study of blood T cell repertoires in COVID-19. Sequenced by immunoSEQ multiplex PCR; TCRdb stores in-frame clones only, minus some. The data show 40,000 to 55,000 clones, around 88% seen once. The source material was peripheral blood. These TCRs come from a human donor in a cohort sampled during active COVID-19. CDR3s include the opening cysteine and the closing phenylalanine or tryptophan. The D gene is left open where the match is weak. Clone size is stated in some rows and not others, as once, few, many or a class when expanded.

>NA|TRBD1|TRBV18|TRBJ2-3
CASVRGQDTDTQYF
TGTGCCAGCGTCAGGGGGCAAGACACAGATACGCAGTATTTT
>once|TRBD1|TRBV6-5|TRBJ1-1
CASSNTGVTEAFF
TGTGCCAGCAGTAACACAGGGGTCACTGAAGCTTTCTTT
>NA|NA|TRBV7-9|TRBJ2-7
CASSLSSPGQYF
TGTGCCAGCAGCTTGTCCTCTCCGGGGCAGTACTTC
>NA|TRBD2|TRBV4-1|TRBJ2-6
CASSGGGSRGDAGANVLTF
TGCGCCAGCAGCGGCGGCGGGAGCCGGGGGGATGCCGGGGCCAACGTCCTGACTTTC
>NA|NA|TRBV6-5|TRBJ1-4
CASSQGGEKLFF
TGTGCCAGCTCGCAGGGTGGTGAAAAACTGTTTTTT
>NA|NA|TRBV6-5|TRBJ1-2
CASRGLAYGYTF
TGTGCCAGCAGGGGACTAGCCTATGGCTACACCTTC
>NA|NA|TRBV6-4|TRBJ2-2
CASSDLLNTGELFF
TGTGCCAGCAGTGACCTCCTGAACACCGGGGAGCTGTTTTTT
>NA|NA|TRBV29-1|TRBJ2-3
CSVEERAPASPFSTDTQYF
TGCAGCGTTGAAGAGAGAGCGCCAGCTTCGCCTTTTAGCACAGATACGCAGTATTTT
>NA|TRBD2|TRBV19|TRBJ2-5
CASSSPGGRETQYF
TGTGCCAGTAGTTCTCCGGGGGGTAGAGAGACCCAGTACTTC
>NA|NA|TRBV7-6|TRBJ1-1
CASSFRSGGNRPTEAFF
TGTGCCAGCAGCTTCCGTTCCGGGGGAAATAGGCCCACTGAAGCTTTCTTT
>NA|NA|TRBV7-8|TRBJ2-5
CASTLSRGAQETQYF
TGTGCCAGCACCTTAAGTCGGGGGGCCCAAGAGACCCAGTACTTC
>NA|TRBD1|TRBV3-1/TRBV3-2|TRBJ1-3
CASSQVLTGSRLSGNTIYF
TGTGCCAGCAGCCAAGTGTTGACAGGGAGCCGACTCTCTGGAAACACCATATATTTT
>NA|TRBD1|TRBV6-2/TRBV6-3|TRBJ1-4
CASSSKRTGRYEKLFF
TGTGCCAGCAGTTCGAAACGGACAGGGCGTTATGAAAAACTGTTTTTT
>NA|NA|TRBV12-3/TRBV12-4|TRBJ1-5
CASSFQNQPQHF
TGTGCCAGCAGTTTCCAAAATCAGCCCCAGCATTTT
>NA|NA|TRBV29-1|TRBJ2-7
CSVEVPPYEQYF
TGCAGCGTTGAAGTCCCCCCATACGAGCAGTACTTC
>NA|TRBD1|TRBV6-5|TRBJ1-5
CASSRTGPGTQHF
TGTGCCAGCAGTCGGACAGGTCCGGGGACCCAGCATTTT
>NA|NA|TRBV10-3|TRBJ1-3
CAISGLQLGDTIYF
TGTGCCATCAGTGGTTTACAGCTCGGGGACACCATATATTTT
>NA|NA|TRBV28|TRBJ1-2
CASSLSRRALTF
TGTGCCAGCAGTTTAAGTAGGAGGGCCTTGACCTTC
>NA|NA|TRBV5-8|TRBJ2-7
CASSRHRVLNYEQYF
TGTGCCAGCAGCCGACACAGAGTACTGAACTACGAGCAGTACTTC
>NA|TRBD2|TRBV6-1|TRBJ2-3
CASSDVLAGGLSTDTQYF
TGTGCCAGCAGTGATGTGCTAGCGGGGGGCCTTAGCACAGATACGCAGTATTTT
>once|TRBD2|TRBV10-2|TRBJ2-7
CASSPRSGGGYEQYF
TGCGCCAGCAGTCCACGTAGCGGGGGGGGCTACGAGCAGTACTTC
>NA|TRBD2|TRBV14|TRBJ2-3
CASSPLPASGGLFTDTQYF
TGTGCCAGCAGCCCCCTCCCGGCTAGCGGGGGGCTTTTCACAGATACGCAGTATTTT
>NA|TRBD1|TRBV27|TRBJ2-2
CASSLGQGAIGELFF
TGTGCCAGCAGTTTAGGACAGGGGGCGATCGGGGAGCTGTTTTTT
>NA|NA|TRBV9|TRBJ1-1
CASSVDPGGRGTEAFF
TGTGCCAGCAGCGTAGACCCTGGAGGGAGGGGAACTGAAGCTTTCTTT
>NA|NA|TRBV6-6|TRBJ2-7
CASWPGGIYEQYF
TGTGCCAGTTGGCCAGGGGGGATCTACGAGCAGTACTTC
>NA|NA|TRBV5-8|TRBJ1-2
CASRGAYEGGYTF
TGTGCCAGCAGGGGAGCTTACGAGGGCGGCTACACCTTC
>NA|TRBD2|TRBV7-8|TRBJ2-1
CASSLGGGSYNEQFF
TGTGCCAGCAGCTTAGGGGGGGGCTCCTACAATGAGCAGTTCTTC
>NA|TRBD1|TRBV5-1|TRBJ2-1
CASSFQGQEGNEQFF
TGCGCCAGCAGCTTTCAGGGACAGGAGGGAAATGAGCAGTTCTTC
>NA|NA|TRBV10-3|TRBJ2-1
CAISGGPYPIEQFF
TGTGCCATCAGTGGGGGGCCTTATCCGATTGAGCAGTTCTTC
>NA|TRBD1|TRBV5-1|TRBJ1-2
CASSPVVRQGHYGYTF
TGCGCCAGCAGCCCGGTGGTCCGACAGGGCCACTATGGCTACACCTTC
>NA|TRBD1|TRBV2|TRBJ2-4
CASRTGGENIQYF
TGTGCCAGCCGTACAGGGGGCGAAAACATTCAGTACTTC
>few|NA|TRBV30|TRBJ2-7
CAWSPGPGYEQYF
TGTGCCTGGAGCCCGGGTCCCGGCTACGAGCAGTACTTC
>NA|TRBD1|TRBV10-3|TRBJ2-2
CAIRGQGNTGELFF
TGTGCCATCAGAGGACAGGGGAACACCGGGGAGCTGTTTTTT
>NA|NA|TRBV7-8|TRBJ1-3
CASSLVGGSQVGKNTIYF
TGTGCCAGCAGCTTAGTGGGGGGATCGCAGGTTGGAAAAAACACCATATATTTT
>NA|NA|TRBV5-6|TRBJ2-5
CASSFKAGVGQETQYF
TGTGCCAGCAGCTTCAAGGCAGGGGTTGGGCAAGAGACCCAGTACTTC
>NA|NA|TRBV6-1|TRBJ1-6
CASSEQGYNSPLHF
TGTGCCAGCAGTGAACAGGGGTATAATTCACCCCTCCACTTT
>once|TRBD2|TRBV6-2/TRBV6-3|TRBJ2-5
CASSDGDYRQETQYF
TGTGCCAGCAGCGATGGGGACTACCGCCAAGAGACCCAGTACTTC
>NA|NA|TRBV5-6|TRBJ2-7
CASFSRVSYEQYF
TGTGCCAGCTTCTCACGGGTATCCTACGAGCAGTACTTC
>NA|TRBD2|TRBV9|TRBJ2-7
CASSPSGGFRYEQYF
TGTGCCAGCAGCCCGAGCGGGGGATTCCGGTACGAGCAGTACTTC
>NA|NA|TRBV19|TRBJ2-7
CASSILGGTYEQYF
TGTGCCAGTAGTATCCTTGGGGGGACCTACGAGCAGTACTTC
>NA|NA|TRBV6-5|TRBJ1-5
CASSLWEGPRQPQHF
TGTGCCAGCAGCCTATGGGAGGGCCCCCGTCAGCCCCAGCATTTT
>NA|NA|TRBV2|TRBJ1-2
CASSEQGINGYTF
TGTGCCAGCAGTGAACAGGGGATCAATGGCTACACCTTC
>NA|NA|TRBV11-2|TRBJ2-7
CASSLGWSASQYF
TGTGCCAGCAGCTTAGGGTGGTCAGCGAGTCAGTACTTC
>NA|NA|TRBV5-6|TRBJ1-3
CASSFSSTIYF
TGTGCCAGCAGCTTTTCATCCACCATATATTTT
>NA|TRBD1|TRBV24-1|TRBJ1-1
CATRGTGMLGTEAFF
TGTGCCACCAGGGGGACAGGGATGCTAGGCACTGAAGCTTTCTTT
>NA|NA|TRBV6-6|TRBJ1-5
CASSERGSEPQHF
TGTGCCAGCAGTGAGAGGGGGAGTGAGCCCCAGCATTTT
>NA|NA|TRBV6-5|TRBJ1-3
CASRVDSSGNTIYF
TGTGCCAGCAGGGTCGACAGCTCTGGAAACACCATATATTTT
>NA|NA|TRBV10-1|TRBJ2-7
CASSESIQGRDEQYF
TGCGCCAGCAGTGAGAGTATCCAGGGCCGAGACGAGCAGTACTTC
>NA|TRBD2|TRBV19|TRBJ2-5
CASSFLGGAGGTQYF
TGTGCCAGTAGTTTCCTCGGGGGGGCCGGCGGGACCCAGTACTTC
>NA|TRBD2|TRBV5-1|TRBJ2-1
CASSPSGGTYNEQFF
TGCGCCAGCAGCCCCTCCGGGGGGACCTACAATGAGCAGTTCTTC
>once|TRBD1|TRBV10-3|TRBJ1-5
CAIGRGQQPQHF
TGTGCCATCGGCAGGGGGCAACAGCCCCAGCATTTT
>once|NA|TRBV19|TRBJ1-6
CASHAGSNSPLHF
TGTGCCAGTCACGCCGGGTCTAATTCACCCCTCCACTTT
>NA|TRBD1|TRBV7-3|TRBJ2-1
CASSGRDRDEQFF
TGTGCCAGCAGCGGGAGGGACAGGGATGAGCAGTTCTTC
>NA|NA|TRBV7-6|TRBJ2-3
CASSSAGGTDTQYF
TGTGCCAGCAGCTCAGCCGGGGGCACAGATACGCAGTATTTT
>NA|NA|TRBV7-8|TRBJ2-1
CASSPGTYNEQFF
TGTGCCAGCAGCCCCGGGACCTACAATGAGCAGTTCTTC
>NA|NA|TRBV4-1|TRBJ2-7
CASSWSSGQGLTYEQYF
TGCGCCAGCAGCTGGAGTAGCGGACAGGGACTAACCTACGAGCAGTACTTC
>once|TRBD2|TRBV10-2|TRBJ2-3
CASSDTLAGSLIQDTQYF
TGCGCCAGCAGTGATACCCTAGCGGGGTCCCTGATCCAAGATACGCAGTATTTT
>NA|NA|TRBV15|TRBJ1-5
CATSSRNGTKVGQPQHF
TGTGCCACCAGCAGTCGAAACGGGACAAAGGTCGGACAGCCCCAGCATTTT
>NA|NA|TRBV2|TRBJ2-7
CASSGAGQYEQYF
TGTGCCAGCAGTGGGGCAGGACAGTACGAGCAGTACTTC
>NA|NA|TRBV9|TRBJ2-5
CASSVRGGGEETQYF
TGTGCCAGCAGCGTAAGGGGAGGCGGTGAAGAGACCCAGTACTTC